Described below is a single T cell receptor beta chain sequence and its context. Its specificity is unknown. TCRdb analysed the RT-PCR reads with MiXCR anew, one entry per CDR3 protein. The table records under 750,000 distinct CDR3 sequences, approximately 12% of them present only once. The record originates from a study of response to subunit inactivated influenza vaccine. The CDR3 runs to 15 residues. From germline, CDR1 is MNHNS and CDR2 SASEGT. With V trimmed by 6 bases and J by 4 bases, 8 bases remained unmatched. Study-level findings and limits: The authors put forward the suggestion that each seasonal influenza vaccination may bring in only a limited number of new T cells.

This receptor was taken from a man aged 50 to 60 who received an inactivated influenza vaccine. The sample in question was PBMCs from blood, obtained on the day of vaccination. The chain combines TRBV6-1 with TRBJ2-7, with 11 nucleotides matching TRBD2. CDR3 sequence reads: CASRGLAVLGYEQYF. CDR3 coding DNA: TGTGCCAGCAGGGGACTAGCGGTACTAGGATACGAGCAGTACTTC.